Presented here are 18 T cell receptor beta chains from one specimen sequenced in a study of CD8 T cells in Susac syndrome. The RNA, about 0.5 to 1 ug, was put through reverse transcription using random hexamers. TCRdb reanalysed the immunoSEQ multiplex PCR reads using MiXCR and keeps one entry per CDR3 protein. The data hold 71,000 or so distinct CDR3 sequences, with 90% to 95% observed a single time. The sample comprised CD4+ T cells from PBMCs. All receptors come from a human donor with Susac syndrome.

The chain joins TRBV7-3 to TRBJ2-1; 13 bases line up with TRBD2. After removal of 3 bases from V and 8 bases from J, the junction contained 10 bases not matched to a gene. The germline V gene has CDR1 SGHTA and CDR2 FQGTGA. The CDR3 spans 17 residues. The CDR3 is CASSFPTLAGGPHEQFF. The CDR3 coding sequence is TGTGCCAGCAGCTTCCCCACACTAGCGGGGGGGCCACATGAGCAGTTCTTC.

This chain connects TRBV7-9 to TRBJ1-1; tentative D call: TRBD1 (5 bases). Germline-derived CDR1 and CDR2 are SEHNR and FQNEAQ (reference sequence). The ends were cut back, 0 bases at V and 3 bases at J, with 8 bases in the middle. CDR3 length: 14 residues. CDR3 DNA sequence: TGTGCCAGCAGCTTAGCCAGGGCGGACACTGAAGCTTTCTTT. Its translation: CASSLARADTEAFF.

CDR3: CASSPPTLFSNTGELFF. In DNA, the CDR3 is TGTGCCAGTAGTCCTCCGACACTATTTTCGAACACCGGGGAGCTGTTTTTT. The chain employs TRBV19 and TRBJ2-2; D remains unclear. V gave up 5 bases and J gave up 0 bases, with 16 bases separating them. The CDR3 loop spans 17 amino acids. Germline V lookup: CDR1 LNHDA, CDR2 SQIVND (reference sequence).

J is TRBJ2-3 and V is TRBV28, with TRBD2 matching 12 bases. Germline-derived CDR1 and CDR2 are MDHEN and SYDVKM. V lost 5 bases to trimming and J lost 4 bases; unmatched junction nucleotides: 13. The CDR3 spans 18 residues. As DNA, the CDR3 is TGTGCCAGCAGTGCTCGACTGCTACTAGCGGGGGGCTCAGATACGCAGTATTTT. It encodes CASSARLLLAGGSDTQYF.

The V call is TRBV5-1, the J call TRBJ2-1, with D hard to call. V was trimmed by 2 bases and J by 4 bases, leaving 7 bases between them. CDR1 is SGHRS and CDR2 is YFSETQ in the germline V gene. This CDR3 is built from 13 residues. DNA of the CDR3: TGCGCCAGCAGCTTAAGCACGTACAATGAGCAGTTCTTC. Its protein product is CASSLSTYNEQFF.

In its sample, this clonotype was seen once. This chain connects TRBV7-3 to TRBJ2-1; D remains unclear. V was shortened by 5 bases and J by 3 bases, with 11 bases between the two germline ends. Germline CDR1 is SGHTA and CDR2 is FQGTGA. This CDR3 is built from 14 residues. CDR3 bases: TGTGCCAGCAGCCCAGACGGCCTCTACAATGAGCAGTTCTTC. It is translated as CASSPDGLYNEQFF.

CDR3 DNA sequence: TGTGCCAGCAGTTACTCGGCAGGGGTCGATGAGCAGTTCTTC. This gives the protein CASSYSAGVDEQFF. This sequence joins TRBV6-5 and TRBJ2-1, with D perhaps TRBD1 (6 bases). V shed 0 bases and J shed 8 bases, with 11 bases lying between them. Germline V gives CDR1 MNHEY, CDR2 SVGAGI. The CDR3 runs to 14 residues.

This clonotype has only one observation. The chain carries TRBV6-2 or TRBV6-3 and TRBJ2-3; 9 positions match TRBD1. J gave up 5 bases and V 5 bases, and 8 bases lay outside the gene matches. The CDR3 runs 15 residues. The germline gives CDR1 MNHEY, CDR2 SVGEGT. The CDR3 protein is CASSHRDRAGDTQYF. The DNA for the CDR3 is TGTGCCAGCAGTCATCGGGACAGGGCCGGAGATACGCAGTATTTT.

The table lists this clonotype with a count of one. The rearrangement uses TRBV10-3 and TRBJ1-6; D not resolved. V lost 4 bases to trimming and J lost 5 bases, with 15 bases between them. The CDR3 loop spans 16 amino acids. Germline V CDR1 and CDR2: ENHRY, SYGVKD. The CDR3 here is CAISAGLYANNSPLHF. The CDR3 DNA sequence: TGTGCCATCAGTGCGGGCCTCTATGCCAATAATTCACCCCTCCACTTT.

The chain joins TRBV28 to TRBJ1-2; D is possibly TRBD1 (5 bases). There are 15 residues in the CDR3. V lost 6 bases and J lost 5, with 19 bases in between. Germline V gives CDR1 MDHEN, CDR2 SYDVKM. The CDR3 bases are TGTGCCAGCAGCCCATCGCGGGGGAGAACTTATGGCTACACCTTC. It translates to CASSPSRGRTYGYTF.

The J gene is TRBJ1-1, the V gene TRBV4-2, with D hard to call. The CDR3 loop spans 14 amino acids. Trimming took 0 bases from V and 2 from J, leaving 7 bases between them. The germline V gene encodes CDR1 LGHNA and CDR2 YNFKEQ. CDR3 sequence reads: CASSQERVNTEAFF. The CDR3 coding sequence is TGTGCCAGCAGCCAAGAACGGGTCAACACTGAAGCTTTCTTT.

This clonotype was seen a single time. The CDR3 DNA reads TGTGCCAGCAGCTTAGAAGGACAGTCACTCCACACAGATACGCAGTATTTT. It encodes CASSLEGQSLHTDTQYF. The V and J genes are TRBV7-9 and TRBJ2-3; a possible D gene is TRBD1 (6 bases). Deletions cut 1 base from V and 2 bases from J, with 16 bases between. CDR3 length: 17 residues. Germline CDR1 and CDR2: SEHNR and FQNEAQ (reference sequence).

In its sample, this clonotype was seen a few times. This sequence joins TRBV14 and TRBJ1-4; 7 positions match TRBD1. CDR1 is SGHDN and CDR2 is FVKESK in the germline V gene. J lost 7 bases, V lost 5 bases, and 10 bases had no gene match. CDR3 length: 15 amino acids. The CDR3 nucleotides read TGTGCCAGCAGCGGGCGACAGGGACCGGCTGAAAAACTGTTTTTT. As protein: CASSGRQGPAEKLFF.

The V call is TRBV5-6, the J call TRBJ2-6; 10 bases agree with TRBD2. The CDR3 loop spans 16 amino acids. Germline loops: CDR1 SGHDT, CDR2 YYEEEE. The ends lost 2 bases at V and 2 bases at J; junction bases unmatched: 1. Written as DNA, the CDR3 is TGTGCCAGCAGCTTACTAGCGGGGACTGGGGCCAACGTCCTGACTTTC. It codes for CASSLLAGTGANVLTF.

The genes are TRBV6-5 and TRBJ2-7, with D perhaps matching TRBD1 or TRBD2 (6 bases each). The CDR3 sequence is 15 residues long. Trimming pared 5 bases from V and 2 bases from J, leaving 16 bases between. The germline V gene has CDR1 MNHEY and CDR2 SVGAGI. CDR3 in amino acids: CASSRGGPRAYEQYF. The CDR3 DNA is TGTGCCAGCAGTCGAGGGGGGCCCCGGGCCTACGAGCAGTACTTC.

This chain joins TRBV28 and TRBJ2-3; D ambiguous. The CDR3 spans 12 residues. V was cut by 3 bases and J by 4 bases, with 5 bases left in between. The germline V gene has CDR1 MDHEN and CDR2 SYDVKM. CDR3 sequence: CASSLKPDTQYF. CDR3 nucleotide sequence: TGTGCCAGCAGTTTGAAGCCAGATACGCAGTATTTT.

The rearrangement links TRBV5-1 to TRBJ2-1; no clear D. Germline V gene lookup returns CDR1 SGHRS and CDR2 YFSETQ. The V end was cut by 4 bases, the J end by 7 bases, with 12 bases between. The CDR3 runs to 13 residues. The CDR3 region has the DNA TGCGCCAGCAGCCTAAACTCAGTGAATGAGCAGTTCTTC. It translates to CASSLNSVNEQFF.

CDR3 DNA: TGTGCCAGCAGTTCGCCCCCAGGGAGTATTTTACAGCCCCAGCATTTT. Its translation is CASSSPPGSILQPQHF. The V call is TRBV28, the J call TRBJ1-5; TRBD1 is a possible D gene (5 bases). Trimming removed 4 bases from V and 7 bases from J, with 20 bases in between. The germline V gene encodes CDR1 MDHEN and CDR2 SYDVKM. The CDR3 contains 16 residues.